What follows are 32 T cell receptor beta chains derived from one specimen sequenced in a study of blood T cell repertoires in COVID-19. Using immunoSEQ multiplex PCR, the repertoire was profiled, and TCRdb retains in-frame clones only, with some absent. The repertoire holds tens of thousands of clones, with about nine tenths as singletons. Sequencing was performed on peripheral blood. The receptors come from a man in his 60s with active COVID-19.

This clone was counted a single time. The chain recombines TRBV4-1 with TRBJ1-2; no clear D. Trimming took 1 base from V and 0 from J, leaving 12 bases between them. This CDR3 spans 16 amino acids. CDR1 MGHRA and CDR2 YSYEKL come from the germline V gene. CDR3 nucleotides: TGCGCCAGCAGCCAAGGTCCCCTCGTAACTAACTATGGCTACACCTTC. Its translation is CASSQGPLVTNYGYTF.

This sequence joins TRBV6-5 and TRBJ1-1; D is possibly TRBD1 (6 bases). The CDR3 totals 13 residues. Germline V gene sequence: CDR1 MNHEY, CDR2 SVGAGI. V gave up 4 bases and J gave up 5 bases, with 11 bases separating them. The CDR3 bases are TGTGCCAGCAGTTCGATACAGGGTACTGAAGCTTTCTTT. Amino acid sequence: CASSSIQGTEAFF.

This chain connects TRBV3-1 (or the pseudogene TRBV3-2) to TRBJ2-1; 11 positions match TRBD2. J was trimmed by 7 bases and V by 2 bases; bases with no gene match: 4. Germline V gene data show CDR1 as LGHDT and CDR2 as YNNKEL (reference sequence). CDR3 size: 15 residues. CDR3 protein: CASSQIAGGVNEQFF. The CDR3 bases are TGTGCCAGCAGCCAAATAGCGGGGGGGGTTAATGAGCAGTTCTTC.

The chain is built from TRBV18 and TRBJ2-6, with D perhaps TRBD1 (5 bases). CDR3 length: 16 amino acids. Trimming removed 2 bases at V and 4 bases at J, with 12 bases between. Germline V CDR1 and CDR2: KGHSH, LQKENI. In DNA form, the CDR3 reads TGTGCCAGCTCACCAGGAACAGGTGCCGGGGCCAACGTCCTGACTTTC. This sequence encodes CASSPGTGAGANVLTF. The whole variable domain, remainder taken from reference TRBV18 and TRBJ2-6, is NAGVMQNPRHLVRRRGQEARLRCSPMKGHSHVYWYRQLPEEGLKFMVYLQKENIIDESGMPKERFSAEFPKEGPSILRIQQVVRGDSAAYFCASSPGTGAGANVLTFGAGSRLTVL.

This chain joins TRBV3-1 (or the pseudogene TRBV3-2) and TRBJ1-3; no firm D call. CDR1 is LGHDT and CDR2 is YNNKEL in the germline V gene (reference sequence). The CDR3 loop spans 16 amino acids. With 1 base removed from V and 4 bases from J, the gap between germline ends came to 14 bases. The CDR3 spells CASSQGGEGLGNTIYF. In DNA, the CDR3 is TGTGCCAGCAGCCAAGGGGGAGAGGGTTTAGGAAACACCATATATTTT.

The rearrangement joins TRBV9 to TRBJ1-2; D call uncertain. CDR3 size: 13 residues. The V gene lost 6 bases and the J gene lost 1 base, with 10 bases spanning the gap. CDR1 is SGDLS, CDR2 YYNGEE, per germline. CDR3 bases: TGTGCCAGCACACAAACAGTTAACTATGGCTACACCTTC. Its protein product is CASTQTVNYGYTF. Based on the CDR3 plus reference TRBV9 and TRBJ1-2, the full variable domain is DSGVTQTPKHLITATGQRVTLRCSPRSGDLSVYWYQQSLDQGLQFLIQYYNGEERAKGNILERFSAQQFPDLHSELNLSSLELGDSALYFCASTQTVNYGYTFGSGTRLTVV.

The count of this clone is one. The rearrangement joins TRBV7-9 to TRBJ1-2; D perhaps matches TRBD1 (5 bases). The CDR3 has 14 residues. Trimming shortened V by 5 bases and J by 3 bases, and 13 bases separated the two germline ends. From germline, CDR1 is SEHNR and CDR2 FQNEAQ (reference sequence). The CDR3 here is CASSTRQNHYGYTF. CDR3 nucleotide sequence: TGTGCCAGCAGCACCAGACAGAACCACTATGGCTACACCTTC.

V is TRBV7-9 and J is TRBJ2-5; D gene uncertain. Per germline, CDR1 SEHNR and CDR2 FQNEAQ (reference sequence). V was trimmed by 1 base and J by 4 bases, leaving 13 bases between them. This CDR3 is 15 amino acids long. CDR3 in DNA: TGTGCCAGCAGCTTAGGCGGAACTGCCCCAGAGACCCAGTACTTC. It yields the protein CASSLGGTAPETQYF.

The chain has TRBV2 and TRBJ1-4; D is unclear. The CDR3 is made up of 11 amino acids. V lost 7 bases and J lost 12, with 12 bases in between. In germline, CDR1 is SNHLY, CDR2 FYNNEI. CDR3 amino acids: CASTREEELFF. The CDR3 nucleotides read TGTGCCAGCACACGGGAAGAGGAACTGTTTTTT.

This sequence joins TRBV27 and TRBJ1-4, with 9 bases aligning to TRBD1. The CDR3 loop spans 15 amino acids. Germline V lookup: CDR1 MNHEY, CDR2 SMNVEV (reference sequence). J was trimmed by 8 bases and V by 5 bases; bases with no gene match: 9. The CDR3 region is CASSTWTGVKEKLFF. The DNA for the CDR3 is TGTGCCAGCAGTACATGGACAGGGGTAAAGGAAAAACTGTTTTTT.

The chain couples TRBV7-9 to TRBJ2-7; 9 bases are shared with TRBD1. Germline-derived CDR1 and CDR2 are SEHNR and FQNEAQ (reference sequence). The CDR3 extends over 15 amino acids. Trimming at V came to 5 bases and at J to 2 bases, leaving 7 bases not matched to a gene. The CDR3 coding sequence is TGTGCCAGCAGCGACCCGGGACAGGGAACCTACGAGCAGTACTTC. Amino acids: CASSDPGQGTYEQYF.

J is TRBJ2-5 and V is TRBV19; 11 bases match TRBD1. With V trimmed by 4 bases and J by 5 bases, 15 bases remained unmatched. Germline V CDR1 and CDR2: LNHDA, SQIVND (reference sequence). This CDR3 spans 18 amino acids. In nucleotides, the CDR3 is TGTGCCAGTAGTAGAGGAGGAGGGACAGGGGGATTGGAGGAGACCCAGTACTTC. It translates to CASSRGGGTGGLEETQYF.

V and J are TRBV2 and TRBJ1-1; no clear D gene. V shed 7 bases and J shed 0 bases, with 15 bases lying between them. The length of the CDR3 is 15 residues. Looked up from germline, CDR1 is SNHLY and CDR2 is FYNNEI. The CDR3 nucleotides are TGTGCCAGCACTACAGAGCTGCTCATGAACACTGAAGCTTTCTTT. As protein: CASTTELLMNTEAFF. The full variable domain, in which reference TRBV2 and TRBJ1-1 provide the parts outside the CDR3, is EPEVTQTPSHQVTQMGQEVILRCVPISNHLYFYWYRQILGQKVEFLVSFYNNEISEKSEIFDDQFSVERPDGSNFTLKIRSTKLEDSAMYFCASTTELLMNTEAFFGQGTRLTVV.

The chain recombines TRBV5-3 with TRBJ2-7; no clear D. TRBV5-3 is an ORF, and what it does is uncertain. The CDR3 is made up of 13 amino acids. Trimming shortened V by 0 bases and J by 7 bases, and 11 bases separated the two germline ends. The CDR3 sequence: CARSLATAPEQYF. The CDR3 DNA sequence: TGTGCCAGAAGCTTGGCTACCGCGCCGGAGCAGTACTTC.

Remarks on this clone: One end of the junction does not line up with germline, which may come from a read error. CDR3 sequence reads: CASFGGLLSSEQYF. CDR3 DNA: TGTGCCAGCTTTGGAGGACTACTATCCTCCGAGCAGTACTTC. The rearrangement joins TRBV2 to TRBJ2-7, with D possibly matching TRBD2 (6 bases). The CDR3 runs 14 residues. The germline CDR1 and CDR2 sequences are SNHLY and FYNNEI.

This clone was counted only a few times. The chain uses TRBV6-5 and TRBJ1-5; perhaps TRBD1 as D (6 bases). The length of the CDR3 is 13 residues. Per germline, CDR1 MNHEY and CDR2 SVGAGI. With 2 bases removed from V and 6 bases from J, the gap between germline ends came to 8 bases. The CDR3, as DNA: TGTGCCAGCAGTTACAAAGGGGGTCAGCCCCAGCATTTT. As protein: CASSYKGGQPQHF.

CDR3 sequence: CASIHTGTSGLSSTDTQYF. The CDR3 DNA reads TGTGCCAGCATTCATACCGGGACTAGCGGGCTTTCTAGCACAGATACGCAGTATTTT. The chain carries TRBV7-9 and TRBJ2-3, with 12 bases identical to TRBD2. The length of the CDR3 is 19 residues. V gave up 7 bases and J gave up 0 bases; unmatched junction bases: 14. Germline CDR1 and CDR2: SEHNR and FQNEAQ (reference sequence).

This rearrangement joins TRBV10-3 to TRBJ1-1; 7 bases are shared with TRBD1. The V segment lost 4 bases and the J segment 0 bases; nucleotides outside the gene matches: 8. The CDR3 spans 16 residues. Germline-derived CDR1 and CDR2 are ENHRY and SYGVKD. This CDR3 reads CAISGGIGGLNTEAFF. The CDR3 DNA follows: TGTGCCATCAGTGGAGGTATAGGGGGCCTGAACACTGAAGCTTTCTTT.

The chain couples TRBV29-1 to TRBJ1-5; D might be TRBD1 (6 bases). V was shortened by 5 bases and J by 3 bases, with 11 bases between the two germline ends. CDR1 and CDR2 (germline): SQVTM, ANQGSEA. The CDR3 is made up of 13 amino acids. The CDR3 DNA sequence: TGCAGCGTTAGCGGGACAAACAATCAGCCCCAGCATTTT. As protein: CSVSGTNNQPQHF.

This clone was observed once. The chain carries TRBV15 and TRBJ2-1; 7 positions agree with TRBD1. This CDR3 is 16 amino acids long. The junction had 9 bases not matched to a gene; V was cut back by 2 bases and J by 5 bases. CDR1 is LNHNV and CDR2 is YYDKDF in the germline V gene (reference sequence). CDR3 sequence reads: CATSRPPGQSNNEQFF. CDR3 coding DNA: TGTGCCACCAGCAGACCTCCGGGACAGTCCAACAATGAGCAGTTCTTC.

This chain joins TRBV11-2 and TRBJ1-6; D is unclear. The V end was cut by 2 bases, the J end by 11 bases, with 16 bases between. Germline assignment: CDR1 SGHAT and CDR2 FQNNGV. CDR3 length: 15 residues. CDR3 nucleotide sequence: TGTGCCAGCAGCTTATCGACGGGGTCTTTGACACCCCTCCACTTT. This sequence encodes CASSLSTGSLTPLHF.

The chain is built from TRBV7-2 and TRBJ2-1; perhaps TRBD2 as D (6 bases). Trimming shortened V by 5 bases and J by 6 bases, and 17 bases separated the two germline ends. This CDR3 is 15 amino acids long. Germline CDR1 reads SGHTA; CDR2 reads FQGNSA. DNA for the CDR3: TGTGCCAGCAGCCCCCAGGGCCGGGGGACCAATGAGCAGTTCTTC. Translation gives CASSPQGRGTNEQFF.

A single count supports this clone. This rearrangement joins TRBV28 to TRBJ2-3; tentatively, D is TRBD1 (6 bases). CDR3 length: 15 amino acids. Germline CDR1 is MDHEN and CDR2 is SYDVKM. V gave up 1 base and J gave up 4 bases, with 12 bases separating them. The CDR3 reads CASSLYRRGADTQYF. Here the CDR3 DNA reads TGTGCCAGCAGTTTATATCGCAGGGGTGCAGATACGCAGTATTTT.

This chain uses TRBV3-1 (or the pseudogene TRBV3-2) with TRBJ1-3; D unresolved. The CDR3 extends over 17 amino acids. V shed 0 bases and J shed 2 bases, with 14 bases lying between them. Germline assignment: CDR1 LGHDT and CDR2 YNNKEL (reference sequence). As DNA, the CDR3 is TGTGCCAGCAGCCAAGATCTGGTGGCGGGTGCTGGAAACACCATATATTTT. It is translated as CASSQDLVAGAGNTIYF.

The chain combines TRBV9 with TRBJ2-7, with 7 bases lining up with TRBD1. J gave up 6 bases and V 0 bases, and 3 bases lay outside the gene matches. CDR1 and CDR2 (germline): SGDLS, YYNGEE. This CDR3 is 13 amino acids long. This CDR3 reads CASSVVPGGEQYF. The CDR3 coding sequence is TGTGCCAGCAGCGTAGTTCCAGGGGGCGAGCAGTACTTC. Complete variable domain (other parts from reference TRBV9 and TRBJ2-7): DSGVTQTPKHLITATGQRVTLRCSPRSGDLSVYWYQQSLDQGLQFLIQYYNGEERAKGNILERFSAQQFPDLHSELNLSSLELGDSALYFCASSVVPGGEQYFGPGTRLTVT.

The gene calls are TRBV7-6 and TRBJ2-5; 9 bases are shared with TRBD1. The V gene's germline CDR1 is SGHVS and CDR2 FNYEAQ. The CDR3 loop spans 15 amino acids. V was pared by 6 bases and J by 4 bases, with 9 bases of the junction left unmatched. CDR3: CASRPTGGVRETQYF. The CDR3, as DNA: TGTGCCAGCAGACCGACAGGGGGGGTGCGAGAGACCCAGTACTTC.

This chain joins TRBV10-1 and TRBJ2-2; 7 positions agree with TRBD1. This CDR3 contains 15 residues. Germline trimming cut 5 bases from V and 4 bases from J; bases unmatched to any gene: 7. Germline V gives CDR1 WNHNN, CDR2 SYGVQD (reference sequence). CDR3 in amino acids: CASSNRQGGTGELFF. The DNA for the CDR3 is TGCGCCAGCAGTAATCGACAGGGTGGCACCGGGGAGCTGTTTTTT.

This clone was recorded a few times. This chain connects TRBV5-1 to TRBJ2-2; D not resolved. Germline V gene data show CDR1 as SGHRS and CDR2 as YFSETQ. CDR3 size: 12 residues. The V gene lost 3 bases and the J gene lost 5 bases, with 5 bases spanning the gap. The CDR3 nucleotides read TGCGCCAGCAGCTGGAGAACCGGGGAGCTGTTTTTT. Protein product: CASSWRTGELFF. The full variable domain, in which reference TRBV5-1 and TRBJ2-2 provide the parts outside the CDR3, is KAGVTQTPRYLIKTRGQQVTLSCSPISGHRSVSWYQQTPGQGLQFLFEYFSETQRNKGNFPGRFSGRQFSNSRSEMNVSTLELGDSALYLCASSWRTGELFFGEGSRLTVL.

The chain combines TRBV6-5 with TRBJ2-7; maybe TRBD2 (6 bases). The CDR3 sequence is 16 residues long. Germline V CDR1 and CDR2: MNHEY, SVGAGI. Trimming shortened V by 4 bases and J by 0 bases, and 16 bases separated the two germline ends. The CDR3 nucleotides are TGTGCCAGCAGTTCTCTGGGGACTCTGAGCTCCTACGAGCAGTACTTC. Its translation is CASSSLGTLSSYEQYF.

This rearrangement joins TRBV10-3 to TRBJ2-5; D not resolved. This CDR3 spans 12 amino acids. Deletions cut 5 bases from V and 1 base from J, with 5 bases between. Germline values: CDR1 ENHRY, CDR2 SYGVKD. CDR3: CAISPGQETQYF. CDR3 sequence (DNA): TGTGCCATCAGTCCAGGCCAAGAGACCCAGTACTTC.

The chain joins TRBV2 to TRBJ2-3; 8 nucleotides match TRBD2. With 5 bases clipped from V and 1 base from J, the junction kept 5 bases outside the gene matches. The CDR3 runs to 15 residues. Germline assignment: CDR1 SNHLY and CDR2 FYNNEI. The CDR3 reads CASSSGGAGTDTQYF. As DNA, the CDR3 is TGTGCCAGCAGTAGCGGGGGCGCCGGCACAGATACGCAGTATTTT.

Comments on this clone: This CDR3 is also generated by other DNA sequences in the sample. This chain connects TRBV5-1 to TRBJ2-3, with 7 bases aligning to TRBD2. CDR3 length equals 15 residues. CDR1 and CDR2 from the germline V gene are SGHRS and YFSETQ. With V trimmed by 0 bases and J by 2 bases, 3 bases remained unmatched. The CDR3 region is CASSLDRGDTDTQYF. CDR3 coding DNA: TGCGCCAGCAGCTTGGATCGGGGGGACACAGATACGCAGTATTTT.